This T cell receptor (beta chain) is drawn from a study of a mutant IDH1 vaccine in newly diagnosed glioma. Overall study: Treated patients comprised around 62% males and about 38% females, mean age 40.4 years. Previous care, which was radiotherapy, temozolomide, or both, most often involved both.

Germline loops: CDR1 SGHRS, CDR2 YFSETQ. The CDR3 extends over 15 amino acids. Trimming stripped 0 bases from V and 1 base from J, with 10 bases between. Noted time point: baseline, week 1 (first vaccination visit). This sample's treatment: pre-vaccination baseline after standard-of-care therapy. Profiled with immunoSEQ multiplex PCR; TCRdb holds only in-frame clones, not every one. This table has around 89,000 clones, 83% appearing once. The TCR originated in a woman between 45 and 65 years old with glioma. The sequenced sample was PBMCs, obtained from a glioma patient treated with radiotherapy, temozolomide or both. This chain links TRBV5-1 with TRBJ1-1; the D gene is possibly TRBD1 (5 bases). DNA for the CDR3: TGCGCCAGCAGCTTGGGGGGGGGTTCGAACACTGAAGCTTTCTTT. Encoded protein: CASSLGGGSNTEAFF.